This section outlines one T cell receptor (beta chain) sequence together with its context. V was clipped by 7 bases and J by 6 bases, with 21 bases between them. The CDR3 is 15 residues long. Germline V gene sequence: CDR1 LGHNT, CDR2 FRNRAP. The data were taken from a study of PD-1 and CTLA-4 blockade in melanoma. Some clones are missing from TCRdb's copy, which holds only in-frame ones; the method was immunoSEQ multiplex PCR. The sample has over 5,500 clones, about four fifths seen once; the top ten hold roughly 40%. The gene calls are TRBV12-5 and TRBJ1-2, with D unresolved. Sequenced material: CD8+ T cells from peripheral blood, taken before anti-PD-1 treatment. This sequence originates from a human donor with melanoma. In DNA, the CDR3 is TGTGCTAGTGCTCCCTACCCGGGAGGATTGCATGGCTACACCTTC. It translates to CASAPYPGGLHGYTF. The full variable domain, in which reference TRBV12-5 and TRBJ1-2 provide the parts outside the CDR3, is DARVTQTPRHKVTEMGQEVTMRCQPILGHNTVFWYRQTMMQGLELLAYFRNRAPLDDSGMPKDRFSAEMPDATLATLKIQPSEPRDSAVYFCASAPYPGGLHGYTFGSGTRLTVV.